These 21 T cell receptor beta chains originate from one sample sequenced in a study of PD-L1 blockade in urothelial cancer. Time point: pretreatment peripheral blood. Assay used: immunoSEQ multiplex PCR; TCRdb lists only in-frame clones, some missing. The table shows 80,000 to 90,000 clones, with under 90% occurring only once. Sample: PBMCs, taken around atezolizumab (anti-PD-L1) treatment. The receptors come from a man between 60 and 75 years old with urothelial cancer.

This clone came up a few times. The chain uses TRBV7-2 and TRBJ2-7; D uncertain. The V gene's germline CDR1 is SGHTA and CDR2 FQGNSA. The CDR3 runs 15 residues. V was clipped by 1 base and J by 2 bases, with 12 bases between them. The CDR3 DNA reads TGTGCCAGCAGCTTAGGTAGCTCGAGAACCTACGAGCAGTACTTC. Encoded protein: CASSLGSSRTYEQYF.

The V gene is TRBV28, the J gene TRBJ1-3, with D hard to call. This CDR3 spans 14 amino acids. V was cut by 4 bases and J by 2 bases, with 9 bases left in between. Germline values: CDR1 MDHEN, CDR2 SYDVKM. CDR3 nucleotide sequence: TGTGCCAGCAGTTGGGCCGCCACTGGAAACACCATATATTTT. Translation gives CASSWAATGNTIYF.

The V gene is TRBV7-9, the J gene TRBJ1-5; D perhaps matches TRBD1 (5 bases). Germline CDR1 reads SEHNR; CDR2 reads FQNEAQ (reference sequence). Trimming shortened V by 5 bases and J by 9 bases, and 17 bases separated the two germline ends. This CDR3 contains 14 residues. This CDR3 is CASSRETEGGPQHF. Written as DNA, the CDR3 is TGTGCCAGCAGCCGGGAGACAGAAGGAGGGCCCCAGCATTTT.

The V call is TRBV9, the J call TRBJ2-5; TRBD2 matches 7 bases. Germline V gives CDR1 SGDLS, CDR2 YYNGEE. V was clipped by 4 bases and J by 1 base; unmatched bases: 7. CDR3 length: 15 residues. The CDR3 DNA is TGTGCCAGCAGCATAGGACTAGGGAGCCAAGAGACCCAGTACTTC. Residues: CASSIGLGSQETQYF.

This clone came up once. The chain carries TRBV7-2 and TRBJ2-2; 7 nucleotides agree with TRBD1. V shed 5 bases, J shed 4 bases, and the junction held 4 bases outside the gene matches. The CDR3 has 14 amino acids. CDR1 is SGHTA, CDR2 FQGNSA, per germline. Written as DNA, the CDR3 is TGTGCCAGCAGCCCCGACAGGGTCACCGGGGAGCTGTTTTTT. Its protein product is CASSPDRVTGELFF.

A single count supports this clone. The CDR3 is CASSVDRTGSNEQYF. CDR3 coding DNA: TGTGCCAGCAGCGTAGACCGAACAGGGAGCAACGAGCAGTACTTC. This chain joins TRBV9 and TRBJ2-7, with D maybe TRBD1 (6 bases). V shed 0 bases and J shed 5 bases, with 15 bases lying between them. The V gene's germline CDR1 is SGDLS and CDR2 YYNGEE. CDR3 length: 15 residues.

Sample share makes this clone medium-sized. The chain couples TRBV5-1 to TRBJ2-5, with a weak D call TRBD2 (5 bases). This CDR3 has 17 residues. CDR1 is SGHRS and CDR2 is YFSETQ in the germline V gene. V lost 0 bases and J lost 5, with 20 bases in between. Here the CDR3 reads CASSLGVAGKDWETQYF. In nucleotides, the CDR3 is TGCGCCAGCAGCTTGGGAGTCGCCGGGAAGGATTGGGAGACCCAGTACTTC.

This rearrangement joins TRBV6-4 to TRBJ1-5, with D unclear. V was clipped by 3 bases and J by 2 bases, with 14 bases between them. Germline V gene data show CDR1 as MRHNA and CDR2 as SNTAGT. This CDR3 has 16 amino acids. DNA of the CDR3: TGTGCCAGCAGTGAACGGGGTAGGGTGGGCAATCAGCCCCAGCATTTT. Its translation: CASSERGRVGNQPQHF.

The V and J genes are TRBV18 and TRBJ2-2, with 8 bases fitting TRBD1. The CDR3 is made up of 17 amino acids. The germline V gene encodes CDR1 KGHSH and CDR2 LQKENI. V lost 3 bases to trimming and J lost 2 bases; unmatched junction nucleotides: 8. The CDR3 sequence is CASSPSRTGKNTGELFF. In DNA form, the CDR3 reads TGTGCCAGCTCACCCAGTAGGACAGGGAAAAACACCGGGGAGCTGTTTTTT. Combining the CDR3 with reference TRBV18 and TRBJ2-2 gives the whole variable domain NAGVMQNPRHLVRRRGQEARLRCSPMKGHSHVYWYRQLPEEGLKFMVYLQKENIIDESGMPKERFSAEFPKEGPSILRIQQVVRGDSAAYFCASSPSRTGKNTGELFFGEGSRLTVL.

The V call is TRBV11-3, the J call TRBJ2-3; 8 bases line up with TRBD2. Trimming took 4 bases from V and 0 from J; bases not matched to a gene: 6. CDR3 length: 16 amino acids. The germline gives CDR1 SGHNT, CDR2 YENEEA. The CDR3 nucleotides are TGTGCCAGCAGCTCAAGACTAGCGCCTAGCACAGATACGCAGTATTTT. This codes for CASSSRLAPSTDTQYF.

Only a few counts were recorded for this clone. The chain recombines TRBV7-3 with TRBJ1-2; D perhaps matches TRBD1 (5 bases). CDR1 and CDR2 (germline): SGHTA, FQGTGA. V lost 5 bases and J 2 bases, leaving 15 bases between the germline ends. The CDR3 has 15 amino acids. The CDR3 DNA follows: TGTGCCAGCAGCCCCGCGGGGCTGAACAACTATGGCTACACCTTC. Protein product: CASSPAGLNNYGYTF.

The V gene is TRBV25-1, the J gene TRBJ1-3, with 7 bases aligning to TRBD1. Trimming at V came to 3 bases and at J to 4 bases, leaving 12 bases not matched to a gene. The CDR3 length is 17 residues. Germline loops: CDR1 MGHDK, CDR2 SYGVNS. The CDR3 DNA follows: TGTGCCAGCAGTGATCAAACAGGGGTATTGTTCGGAAACACCATATATTTT. Encoded protein: CASSDQTGVLFGNTIYF.

This chain connects TRBV29-1 to TRBJ2-7; the match to TRBD2 covers 9 bases. The CDR3 length is 15 residues. Losses at the gene ends were 3 bases for V and 6 bases for J; bases not matched to a gene: 12. Looked up from germline, CDR1 is SQVTM and CDR2 is ANQGSEA. CDR3 nucleotide sequence: TGCAGCGTTGACGAGTCCCGGCGGGGGGGCCCCGAGCAGTACTTC. Translating it yields CSVDESRRGGPEQYF.

The chain employs TRBV5-8 and TRBJ1-1; D remains unclear. Germline loops: CDR1 SGHTS, CDR2 YDEGEE. This CDR3 has 11 amino acids. Trimming stripped 0 bases from V and 8 bases from J, with 5 bases between. The CDR3 is CASSLAGEAFF. The CDR3 coding sequence is TGTGCCAGCAGCTTGGCGGGGGAAGCTTTCTTT.

The chain carries TRBV2 and TRBJ2-5; the D is unclear. The germline V gene encodes CDR1 SNHLY and CDR2 FYNNEI. V lost 7 bases and J 0 bases, leaving 9 bases between the germline ends. There are 13 residues in the CDR3. Written as DNA, the CDR3 is TGTGCCAGCACCTCGGTAGACCAAGAGACCCAGTACTTC. Protein: CASTSVDQETQYF. Filled out from reference TRBV2 and TRBJ2-5, the complete variable domain reads EPEVTQTPSHQVTQMGQEVILRCVPISNHLYFYWYRQILGQKVEFLVSFYNNEISEKSEIFDDQFSVERPDGSNFTLKIRSTKLEDSAMYFCASTSVDQETQYFGPGTRLLVL.

The DNA for the CDR3 is TGTGCCAGCAGCTTAGGAGGGATATTAGTTCAGAACGAGCAGTACTTC. This encodes CASSLGGILVQNEQYF. The chain uses TRBV7-6 and TRBJ2-7; tentative D call: TRBD2 (5 bases). The V end lost 1 base, the J end lost 5 bases, and 18 bases lay between the germline ends. There are 16 residues in the CDR3. Germline loops: CDR1 SGHVS, CDR2 FNYEAQ.

This chain joins TRBV4-2 and TRBJ2-2, with TRBD2 matching over 14 bases. The CDR3 loop spans 21 amino acids. Germline CDR1 reads LGHNA; CDR2 reads YNFKEQ. Unmatched junction bases numbered 12, after V lost 1 base and J lost 2 bases. Here the CDR3 reads CASSQVKTGLAGVRNTGELFF. In nucleotides, the CDR3 is TGTGCCAGCAGCCAAGTTAAAACGGGACTAGCGGGAGTCAGAAACACCGGGGAGCTGTTTTTT.

The rearrangement joins TRBV2 to TRBJ2-1, with 7 bases identical to TRBD1. Germline V gene sequence: CDR1 SNHLY, CDR2 FYNNEI. Trimming at V came to 6 bases and at J to 5 bases, leaving 13 bases not matched to a gene. The CDR3 totals 16 residues. As DNA, the CDR3 is TGTGCCAGCAGCGTTACCCGGGACAGAGATAACAATGAGCAGTTCTTC. It translates to CASSVTRDRDNNEQFF.

This sequence joins TRBV27 and TRBJ2-7, with 8 positions matching TRBD2. V dropped 2 bases and J dropped 7; count of bases not matched to a gene: 4. Germline CDR1 MNHEY, CDR2 SMNVEV (reference sequence). The CDR3 extends over 13 amino acids. This CDR3 is CASSLAGGKEQYF. As DNA, the CDR3 is TGTGCCAGCAGTTTAGCGGGGGGCAAGGAGCAGTACTTC.

This clone was seen a single time. The V call is TRBV4-3, the J call TRBJ2-2, with D maybe TRBD1 (5 bases). Between the trimmed V and J ends, which lost 2 bases and 6 bases, there was a span of 10 bases. CDR3 length equals 14 residues. Per germline, CDR1 LGHNA and CDR2 YSLEER. CDR3 DNA: TGCGCCAGCAGCCAAACCAGGGTGGCCGGGGAGCTGTTTTTT. Encoded protein: CASSQTRVAGELFF.

This clone was seen a single time. The V and J genes are TRBV4-2 and TRBJ2-1, with 9 bases identical to TRBD2. Trimming at V came to 4 bases and at J to 7 bases, leaving 8 bases not matched to a gene. The CDR3 loop spans 15 amino acids. Germline V lookup: CDR1 LGHNA, CDR2 YNFKEQ. CDR3 sequence reads: CASSRTGTSRNEQFF. For the CDR3, the DNA is TGTGCCAGCAGCCGCACGGGGACTAGCAGGAATGAGCAGTTCTTC.